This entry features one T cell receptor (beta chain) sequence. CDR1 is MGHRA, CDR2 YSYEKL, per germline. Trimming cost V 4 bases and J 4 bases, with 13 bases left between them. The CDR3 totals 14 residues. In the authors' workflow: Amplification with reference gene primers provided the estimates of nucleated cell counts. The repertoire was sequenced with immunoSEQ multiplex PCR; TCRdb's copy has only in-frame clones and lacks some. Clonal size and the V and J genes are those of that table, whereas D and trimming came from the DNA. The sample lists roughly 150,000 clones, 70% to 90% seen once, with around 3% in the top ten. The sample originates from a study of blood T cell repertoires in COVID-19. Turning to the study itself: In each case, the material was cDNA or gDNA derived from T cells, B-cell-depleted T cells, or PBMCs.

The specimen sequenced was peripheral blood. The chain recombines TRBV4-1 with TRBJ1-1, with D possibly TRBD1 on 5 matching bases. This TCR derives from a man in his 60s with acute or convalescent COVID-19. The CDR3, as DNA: TGCGCCAGCAGCCCCCGGGGGTGGGGCACTGAAGCTTTCTTT. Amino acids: CASSPRGWGTEAFF.